One and the same sample provided the 5 T cell receptor beta chains below, sequenced in a study of cytomegalovirus exposure and HLA in healthy donors. Vbeta (60) and Jbeta (13) primers were used in the PCR. Clones were sequenced by immunoSEQ multiplex PCR, and TCRdb holds only the in-frame ones, with some missing. The sample holds over 90,000 clones, 75% to 85% seen once. Sequencing was performed on PBMCs. These receptors were taken from a woman aged 18-35 years in good health and CMV-seropositive.

This clone was counted a few times. The chain joins TRBV11-3 to TRBJ2-1, with 7 bases fitting TRBD2. The CDR3 length is 14 residues. From germline, CDR1 is SGHNT and CDR2 YENEEA. After removal of 2 bases from V and 9 bases from J, the junction contained 7 bases not matched to a gene. The CDR3, as DNA: TGTGCCAGCAGCTTATTGGCGGGAGCAGGTGAGCAGTTCTTC. Translating it yields CASSLLAGAGEQFF.

CDR3 protein: CASSDPGGRPYEQYF. The CDR3 nucleotides read TGTGCCAGCAGTGACCCCGGAGGGCGGCCCTACGAGCAGTACTTC. This chain links TRBV2 with TRBJ2-7, with a tentative D call TRBD2 (6 bases). This CDR3 is 15 amino acids long. Germline V gene data show CDR1 as SNHLY and CDR2 as FYNNEI. The V end was cut by 3 bases, the J end by 2 bases, with 14 bases between.

The J gene is TRBJ1-2, the V gene TRBV4-3, with 7 positions matching TRBD1. The junction had 1 base not matched to a gene; V was cut back by 0 bases and J by 3 bases. CDR1 is LGHNA and CDR2 is YSLEER in the germline V gene. This CDR3 comprises 14 residues. The chain's CDR3 is CASSQETGDYGYTF. The CDR3 DNA sequence: TGCGCCAGCAGCCAAGAAACAGGGGACTATGGCTACACCTTC.

V usage is TRBV5-4 and J usage is TRBJ2-5; 11 nucleotides agree with TRBD1. With V trimmed by 4 bases and J by 5 bases, 1 base remained unmatched. The CDR3 sequence is 13 residues long. From germline, CDR1 is SGHNT and CDR2 YYREEE (reference sequence). CDR3 protein: CASSRDRGETQYF. The DNA for the CDR3 is TGTGCCAGCAGCAGGGACAGGGGGGAGACCCAGTACTTC.

J is TRBJ2-1 and V is TRBV9, with 9 bases fitting TRBD2. Germline CDR1 is SGDLS and CDR2 is YYNGEE. The V gene end was trimmed by 2 bases and the J gene end by 8 bases; junction bases not matched to a gene: 5. CDR3 length: 14 residues. The CDR3 reads CASSVTSGFYEQFF. As DNA, the CDR3 is TGTGCCAGCAGCGTTACTAGCGGGTTCTATGAGCAGTTCTTC.